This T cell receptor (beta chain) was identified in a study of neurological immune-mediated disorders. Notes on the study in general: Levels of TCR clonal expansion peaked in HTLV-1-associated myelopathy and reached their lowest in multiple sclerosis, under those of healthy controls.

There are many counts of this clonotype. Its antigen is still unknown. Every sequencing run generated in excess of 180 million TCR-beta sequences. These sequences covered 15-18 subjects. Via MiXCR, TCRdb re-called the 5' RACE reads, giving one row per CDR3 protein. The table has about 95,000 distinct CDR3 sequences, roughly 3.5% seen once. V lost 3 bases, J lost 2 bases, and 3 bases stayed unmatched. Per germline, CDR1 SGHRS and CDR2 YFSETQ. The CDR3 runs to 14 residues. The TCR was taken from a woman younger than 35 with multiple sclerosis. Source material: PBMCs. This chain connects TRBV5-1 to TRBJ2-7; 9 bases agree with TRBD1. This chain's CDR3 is CASSYRDRAYEQYF. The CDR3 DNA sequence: TGCGCCAGCAGCTACCGGGACAGGGCCTACGAGCAGTACTTC.